These T cell receptor beta chains were read from a single sample in a study of T-cell memory formation after mild COVID-19. TCRdb independently ran MiXCR on the 5' RACE reads; one entry per CDR3 protein. The sample has around 140,000 distinct CDR3 sequences, under 7% seen once; the top ten hold 2% to 2.5%. Sequencing was carried out using PBMCs or a T cell subset sorted from them (not recorded which). All receptors come from an adult woman who had mild COVID-19 (a few samples of this study predate the infection). Cell type and time point are not known. The conserved cysteine and the conserved F or W are not part of the CDR3 here.

TRBV30	AWRTKPGTGGSNQPQH
TRBV10-3	AISFTNSHLRVDTQY
TRBV4-3	ASSQGARVANEKLF
TRBV9	ASSSRGGAGELF
TRBV5-1	ASSIDSYGYT
TRBV5-1	ASSLGQPNSPLH
TRBV7-3	ASSLMSRGINEQF
TRBV7-2	ASSLDAGTDTQY
TRBV18	ASSPPPRQPYGYT
TRBV12-3/TRBV12-4	ASSLGGTENTEAF
TRBV29-1	SAGPSLYGYT
TRBV5-1	ASSLDGPSGNQPQH
TRBV5-1	ASSLPSGVASGGITSYEQY
TRBV7-2	ASSSPLRVGTQY
TRBV5-1	ASSLQGAPDEKLF
TRBV15	ATSRDLRRTNTEAF
TRBV24-1	ATSDSPDNEQF
TRBV20-1	SARSLAGGETQY
TRBV24-1	ATSDWRGMDEKLF
TRBV2	ASSKKLPILAQSSYEQY
TRBV20-1	SASLISGSADTQY